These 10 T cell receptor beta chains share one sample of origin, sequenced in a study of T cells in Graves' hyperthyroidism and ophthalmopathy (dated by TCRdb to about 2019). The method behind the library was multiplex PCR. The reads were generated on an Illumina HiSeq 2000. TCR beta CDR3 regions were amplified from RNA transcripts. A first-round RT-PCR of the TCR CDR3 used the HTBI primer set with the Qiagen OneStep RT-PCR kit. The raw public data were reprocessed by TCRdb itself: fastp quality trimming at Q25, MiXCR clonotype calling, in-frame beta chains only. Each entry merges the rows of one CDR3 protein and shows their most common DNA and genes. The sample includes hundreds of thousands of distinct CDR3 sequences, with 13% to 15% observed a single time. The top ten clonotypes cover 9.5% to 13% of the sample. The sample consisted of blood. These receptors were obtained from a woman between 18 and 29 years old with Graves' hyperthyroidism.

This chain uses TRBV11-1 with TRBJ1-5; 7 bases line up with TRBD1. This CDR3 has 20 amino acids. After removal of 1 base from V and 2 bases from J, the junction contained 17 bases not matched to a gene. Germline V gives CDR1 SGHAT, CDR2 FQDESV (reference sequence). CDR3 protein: CASSLVSDRVGRIGNQPQHF. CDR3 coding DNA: TGTGCCAGCAGCTTAGTTTCCGACAGGGTGGGGCGGATTGGCAATCAGCCCCAGCATTTT.

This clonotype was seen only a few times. This chain's CDR3 is CSVREFPNEQFF. In nucleotides, the CDR3 is TGCAGCGTTCGTGAGTTCCCCAATGAGCAGTTCTTC. The rearrangement links TRBV29-1 to TRBJ2-1; D is ambiguous. CDR3 length: 12 residues. The germline CDR1 and CDR2 sequences are SQVTM and ANQGSEA. Between the trimmed V and J ends, which lost 5 bases and 6 bases, there was a span of 11 bases.

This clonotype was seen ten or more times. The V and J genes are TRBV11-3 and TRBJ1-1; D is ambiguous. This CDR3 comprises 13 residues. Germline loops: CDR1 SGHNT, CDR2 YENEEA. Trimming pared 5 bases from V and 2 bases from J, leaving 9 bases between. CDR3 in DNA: TGTGCCAGCAGCCAACTACAAAACACTGAAGCTTTCTTT. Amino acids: CASSQLQNTEAFF.

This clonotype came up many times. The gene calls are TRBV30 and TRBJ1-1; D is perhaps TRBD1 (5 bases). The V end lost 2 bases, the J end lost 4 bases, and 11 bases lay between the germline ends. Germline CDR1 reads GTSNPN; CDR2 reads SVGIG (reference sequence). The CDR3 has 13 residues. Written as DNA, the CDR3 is TGTGCCTGGAGTATAATCGGGGGCACTGAAGCTTTCTTT. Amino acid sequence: CAWSIIGGTEAFF.

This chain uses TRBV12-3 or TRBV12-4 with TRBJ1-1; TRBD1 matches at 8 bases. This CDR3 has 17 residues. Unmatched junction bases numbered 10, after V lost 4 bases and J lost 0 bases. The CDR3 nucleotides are TGTGCCAGCAGTTCTTGGACAGGGTTAGGGATGAACACTGAAGCTTTCTTT. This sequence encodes CASSSWTGLGMNTEAFF.

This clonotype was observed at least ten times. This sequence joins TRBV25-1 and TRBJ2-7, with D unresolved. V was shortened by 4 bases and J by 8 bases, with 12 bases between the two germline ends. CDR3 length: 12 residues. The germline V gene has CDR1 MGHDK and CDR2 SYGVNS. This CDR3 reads CASSAAALKQYF. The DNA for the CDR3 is TGTGCCAGCAGTGCCGCGGCACTCAAGCAGTACTTC.

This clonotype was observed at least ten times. This CDR3 is CASSHGLAGGPTQYF. The CDR3 DNA reads TGTGCCAGCAGTCACGGACTAGCGGGAGGGCCGACGCAGTATTTT. V usage is TRBV12-3 or TRBV12-4 and J usage is TRBJ2-3, with TRBD2 matching 15 bases. The CDR3 is 15 residues long. Germline trimming cut 5 bases from V and 9 bases from J; bases unmatched to any gene: 6.

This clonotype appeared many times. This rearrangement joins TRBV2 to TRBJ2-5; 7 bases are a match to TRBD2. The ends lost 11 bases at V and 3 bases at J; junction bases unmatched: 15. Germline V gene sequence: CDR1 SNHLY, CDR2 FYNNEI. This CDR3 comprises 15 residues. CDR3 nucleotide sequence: TGTGCCCGACGTTCCGGGGCTAGCGGAGAAGAGACCCAGTACTTC. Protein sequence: CARRSGASGEETQYF.

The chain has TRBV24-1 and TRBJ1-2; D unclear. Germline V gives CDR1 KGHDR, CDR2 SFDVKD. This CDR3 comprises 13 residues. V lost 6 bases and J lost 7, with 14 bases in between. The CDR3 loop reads CATSRTGRLGYTF. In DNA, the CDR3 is TGTGCCACCAGTAGGACGGGCCGCCTTGGCTACACCTTC.

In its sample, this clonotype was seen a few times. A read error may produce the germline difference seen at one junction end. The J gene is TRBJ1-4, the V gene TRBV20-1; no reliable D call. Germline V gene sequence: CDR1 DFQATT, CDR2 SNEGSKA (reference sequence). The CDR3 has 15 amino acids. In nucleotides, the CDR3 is TGCAGTGCTAGAGGGGCGCAAGCAACTAATGAAGAACTGTTTTTT. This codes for CSARGAQATNEELFF.